This TCR beta chain was sequenced during a study of T cells expressing NK-cell markers. Reprocessing the 5' RACE reads, TCRdb reports a single entry for every CDR3 protein and omits DNA. This sample's table reports 550,000 to 600,000 distinct CDR3 sequences. The CDR3 extends over 14 amino acids. The germline gives CDR1 DFQATT, CDR2 SNEGSKA (reference sequence). Sequences were obtained from blood T cells: a sorted CD56 or NKG2C T cell subset, CD4+ or CD8+ T cells, or bulk PBMC T cells (not recorded which). The chain links TRBV20-1 to TRBJ2-5; checking the TCRdb D call of TRBD1 is not possible without DNA. This receptor was obtained from a man aged 18 to 29 in good health. The CDR3 reads CSADRDRGKETQYF.